The T cell receptor beta chain under discussion was sequenced for a study of T cells in Graves' hyperthyroidism and ophthalmopathy. General observations from the study: Most clonotypes expanded in the thyroid (above 0.001) were also present in blood.

Newly diagnosed hyperthyroidism, duration under 2 months, in patients aged 18 to 65. Amplified TCR beta CDR3 regions came from RNA transcripts. When the TCR CDR3 underwent first-round RT-PCR, the HTBI primer set was used. One entry per CDR3 protein results from TCRdb running MiXCR on the multiplex PCR reads. The sample has more than 550,000 distinct CDR3 sequences; under 20% are singletons. Note on this clonotype: Its target is not known.

Source material: blood. The sequence came from a woman aged 45-59 years with Graves' hyperthyroidism that later progressed to Graves' ophthalmopathy.

The CDR3 spells CASSEGYGEQYF. In nucleotides, the CDR3 is TGCGCCAGCAGTGAAGGGTACGGCGAGCAGTACTTC. This chain joins TRBV10-1 and TRBJ2-7; D gene unclear. The germline CDR1 and CDR2 sequences are WNHNN and SYGVQD (reference sequence). Trimming removed 3 bases at V and 6 bases at J, with 9 bases between. The CDR3 is 12 residues long.